Shown below are 25 T cell receptor beta chains from a single sample sequenced in a study of blood T cell repertoires in COVID-19. Assay: immunoSEQ multiplex PCR; the TCRdb copy retains only in-frame clones and omits some. The sample includes about 300,000 clones, just under 90% of them seen just once. Material: peripheral blood. These receptors were taken from a young woman with COVID-19, enrolled during active disease.

This clone was observed a single time. The rearrangement joins TRBV5-1 to TRBJ1-5, with D hard to call. Germline CDR1 SGHRS, CDR2 YFSETQ. The CDR3 length is 14 residues. V was cut by 0 bases and J by 3 bases, with 7 bases left in between. CDR3 residues: CASSLGTSNQPQHF. In DNA form, the CDR3 reads TGCGCCAGCAGCTTGGGAACTTCCAATCAGCCCCAGCATTTT.

This sequence joins TRBV24-1 and TRBJ2-3, with TRBD2 matching 10 bases. Germline trimming cut 5 bases from V and 3 bases from J; bases unmatched to any gene: 4. The germline CDR1 and CDR2 sequences are KGHDR and SFDVKD. The CDR3 has 15 residues. CDR3 sequence (DNA): TGTGCCACCAGTGGGAGCGGGGGGGCGACAGATACGCAGTATTTT. Translating it yields CATSGSGGATDTQYF.

The rearrangement uses TRBV5-1 and TRBJ1-2; 8 bases match TRBD1. Unmatched junction bases numbered 8, after V lost 4 bases and J lost 6 bases. CDR3 length: 14 residues. Germline assignment: CDR1 SGHRS and CDR2 YFSETQ. CDR3 in amino acids: CASSTGQGSDGYTF. CDR3 sequence (DNA): TGCGCCAGCAGCACCGGACAGGGTTCTGATGGCTACACCTTC.

In the case of this clone: The junction and the germline gene differ at one end; a read error may be behind it. The rearrangement joins TRBV7-9 to TRBJ1-4; possibly TRBD1 for D (6 bases). The germline V gene has CDR1 SEHNR and CDR2 FQNEAQ (reference sequence). This CDR3 has 13 residues. As DNA, the CDR3 is TGTGCCAGCAGCCCTCTCCAGGGGTTAGGCCTGGTTTTT. This encodes CASSPLQGLGLVF. The complete variable domain, with remaining parts taken from reference TRBV7-9 and TRBJ1-4, reads DTGVSQNPRHKITKRGQNVTFRCDPISEHNRLYWYRQTLGQGPEFLTYFQNEAQLEKSRLLSDRFSAERPKGSFSTLEIQRTEQGDSAMYLCASSPLQGLGLVFGSGTQLSVL.

This clone was detected once. V usage is TRBV9 and J usage is TRBJ2-3, with 10 bases matching TRBD2. V trimming: 4 bases; J trimming: 3 bases; junction bases outside the gene matches: 8. The length of the CDR3 is 16 residues. Germline V CDR1 and CDR2: SGDLS, YYNGEE. CDR3 amino acids: CASSSSGGAGTDTQYF. Here the CDR3 DNA reads TGTGCCAGCAGCTCGAGCGGGGGGGCGGGAACAGATACGCAGTATTTT.

The CDR3 nucleotides read TGCGCCAGCAGCCAAGAGGCCAGGGGTCCTCAAGAGACCCAGTACTTC. Amino acid sequence: CASSQEARGPQETQYF. This chain joins TRBV4-1 and TRBJ2-5, with a possible D match to TRBD1 (6 bases). V was trimmed by 0 bases and J by 2 bases, leaving 13 bases between them. CDR3 length: 16 amino acids. CDR1 and CDR2 from the germline V gene are MGHRA and YSYEKL.

The V gene is TRBV7-8, the J gene TRBJ1-2, with TRBD1 matching over 10 bases. The ends lost 2 bases at V and 7 bases at J; junction bases unmatched: 13. CDR3 length: 17 residues. Germline CDR1 is SGHVS and CDR2 is FQNEAQ. CDR3 region: CASSLRVLSGQGLGYTF. CDR3 DNA: TGTGCCAGCAGCTTACGTGTACTTTCGGGACAGGGGCTTGGCTACACCTTC.

This clone is a singleton in its sample. The rearrangement uses TRBV5-4 and TRBJ2-1; no definite D call. The CDR3 is 14 residues long. Germline CDR1 SGHNT, CDR2 YYREEE (reference sequence). The V gene lost 2 bases and the J gene lost 2 bases, with 8 bases spanning the gap. CDR3 coding DNA: TGTGCCAGCAGCTTCTCCCCAGCCTACAATGAGCAGTTCTTC. It specifies CASSFSPAYNEQFF.

This sequence joins TRBV24-1 and TRBJ1-2; 7 bases are shared with TRBD1. The CDR3 has 15 residues. The ends lost 2 bases at V and 4 bases at J; junction bases unmatched: 6. Germline V lookup: CDR1 KGHDR, CDR2 SFDVKD. In nucleotides, the CDR3 is TGTGCCACCAGTGATTCGAGACAGGGATTCTATGGCTACACCTTC. Translating gives CATSDSRQGFYGYTF.

The chain joins TRBV11-3 to TRBJ1-1; 12 bases match TRBD1. After removal of 4 bases from V and 7 bases from J, the junction contained 7 bases not matched to a gene. Germline V gene sequence: CDR1 SGHNT, CDR2 YENEEA. CDR3 length: 15 residues. The CDR3 sequence: CASSSGGTGGIEAFF. CDR3 DNA: TGTGCCAGCAGCTCAGGAGGGACAGGGGGCATTGAAGCTTTCTTT. The full variable domain, completed using reference TRBV11-3 and TRBJ1-1, is EAGVVQSPRYKIIEKKQPVAFWCNPISGHNTLYWYLQNLGQGPELLIRYENEEAVDDSQLPKDRFSAERLKGVDSTLKIQPAELGDSAVYLCASSSGGTGGIEAFFGQGTRLTVV.

The genes are TRBV28 and TRBJ1-6, with 9 bases fitting TRBD1. The CDR3 is 17 residues long. The V segment lost 5 bases and the J segment 9 bases; nucleotides outside the gene matches: 14. Germline CDR1 MDHEN, CDR2 SYDVKM. The CDR3 coding sequence is TGTGCCAGCAGTCAACCGGGACAGGGCGCGGGTAGTTCACCCCTCCACTTT. Encoded protein: CASSQPGQGAGSSPLHF.

V usage is TRBV23-1 and J usage is TRBJ1-2; a weak D match, TRBD1 (6 bases). TRBV23-1 is given ORF status, its function remaining uncertain. CDR3 size: 14 residues. Trimming stripped 2 bases from V and 6 bases from J, with 13 bases between. In DNA form, the CDR3 reads TGCGCCAGCAGTCAAAAGGGGGGAGGGGATGGCTACACCTTC. Amino acids: CASSQKGGGDGYTF.

This clone was seen a handful of times. The CDR3 bases are TGCAGTGCTAGTGAGTCGGGGGAAATAGATGGCTACACCTTC. Translated: CSASESGEIDGYTF. The V and J genes are TRBV20-1 and TRBJ1-2; tentatively, D is TRBD1 (5 bases). Germline V gene data show CDR1 as DFQATT and CDR2 as SNEGSKA (reference sequence). Trimming took off 3 bases at V and 6 bases at J, with 17 bases between the two ends. CDR3 length: 14 amino acids.

The rearrangement joins TRBV4-1 to TRBJ2-1, with D tentatively TRBD1 (6 bases). The V gene's germline CDR1 is MGHRA and CDR2 YSYEKL. V lost 8 bases and J 8 bases, leaving 22 bases between the germline ends. The CDR3 totals 15 residues. The CDR3 bases are TGCGCCAGCCTTGGCTCAGGGGCGGATCGGGATGAGCAGTTCTTC. It specifies CASLGSGADRDEQFF.

The chain recombines TRBV24-1 with TRBJ2-1, with no clear D. CDR3 length: 12 amino acids. The germline CDR1 and CDR2 sequences are KGHDR and SFDVKD. Trimming cost V 4 bases and J 13 bases, with 13 bases left between them. CDR3 sequence: CATSDLTGSQFF. The DNA for the CDR3 is TGTGCCACCAGTGACCTGACCGGGTCTCAGTTCTTC.

The J gene is TRBJ2-5, the V gene TRBV7-8; 13 bases are shared with TRBD2. CDR1 and CDR2 (germline): SGHVS, FQNEAQ. This CDR3 has 17 residues. Trimming removed 5 bases from V and 0 bases from J; junction bases left unmatched: 6. CDR3 sequence reads: CASSRGLAGDYQETQYF. CDR3 in DNA: TGTGCCAGCAGCCGAGGACTAGCGGGGGATTACCAAGAGACCCAGTACTTC. The full variable domain, its missing parts supplied by reference TRBV7-8 and TRBJ2-5, is GAGVSQSPRYKVAKRGQDVALRCDPISGHVSLFWYQQALGQGPEFLTYFQNEAQLDKSGLPSDRFFAERPEGSVSTLKIQRTQQEDSAVYLCASSRGLAGDYQETQYFGPGTRLLVL.

This clone was seen a single time. The V and J genes are TRBV4-2 and TRBJ1-2; possibly TRBD1 for D (6 bases). CDR1 is LGHNA, CDR2 YNFKEQ, per germline. The CDR3 spans 17 residues. V was cut by 4 bases and J by 3 bases, with 21 bases left in between. The CDR3 protein is CASSLSAQGRQDYGYTF. In nucleotides, the CDR3 is TGTGCCAGCAGCCTCTCCGCGCAGGGGCGCCAAGACTATGGCTACACCTTC.

V usage is TRBV3-1 (or the pseudogene TRBV3-2) and J usage is TRBJ1-2; D unclear. V was trimmed by 4 bases and J by 4 bases, leaving 13 bases between them. The V gene's germline CDR1 is LGHDT and CDR2 YNNKEL (reference sequence). The CDR3 is made up of 14 amino acids. The CDR3 reads CASSPDRAGYGYTF. The CDR3 DNA is TGTGCCAGCAGCCCGGACCGGGCGGGCTATGGCTACACCTTC.

The chain is built from TRBV6-5 and TRBJ2-3; 8 bases agree with TRBD2. CDR1 and CDR2 (germline): MNHEY, SVGAGI. The CDR3 length is 15 residues. Trimming at V came to 4 bases and at J to 4 bases, leaving 7 bases not matched to a gene. The CDR3 coding sequence is TGTGCCAGCAGTTCCCCTCCGGGGGGGGCAGATACGCAGTATTTT. Translation gives CASSSPPGGADTQYF.

This rearrangement joins TRBV12-3 or TRBV12-4 to TRBJ2-7; 7 nucleotides agree with TRBD2. Trimming cost V 6 bases and J 7 bases; bases outside gene matches: 6. The CDR3 sequence is 12 residues long. For the CDR3, the DNA is TGTGCCAGCAGCTACGGACTAGGGGAGCAGTACGTC. Amino acids: CASSYGLGEQYV.

The V and J genes are TRBV19 and TRBJ1-5, with 7 bases matching TRBD1. CDR3 length: 16 amino acids. Germline lookup yields CDR1 LNHDA and CDR2 SQIVND (reference sequence). J was trimmed by 7 bases and V by 8 bases; bases with no gene match: 17. CDR3 loop: CASLRKGASSVQPQHF. The CDR3 nucleotides read TGTGCCAGTTTGAGGAAGGGGGCATCCAGCGTCCAGCCCCAGCATTTT.

The chain uses TRBV10-2 and TRBJ2-7; TRBD1 might be the D (6 bases). Germline V gene sequence: CDR1 WSHSY, CDR2 SAAADI. Trimming pared 2 bases from V and 4 bases from J, leaving 9 bases between. This CDR3 is 13 amino acids long. The CDR3 protein is CASSETGWYEQYV. The CDR3 bases are TGCGCCAGCAGTGAGACAGGGTGGTACGAGCAGTACGTC.

The chain couples TRBV7-2 to TRBJ1-1; the match to TRBD1 covers 7 bases. This CDR3 spans 12 amino acids. V trimming: 8 bases; J trimming: 5 bases; junction bases outside the gene matches: 5. CDR1 is SGHTA and CDR2 is FQGNSA in the germline V gene. For the CDR3, the DNA is TGTGCCAGCCGACAACAGGGGACTGAAGCTTTCTTT. It encodes CASRQQGTEAFF.

The chain employs TRBV7-2 and TRBJ1-6; tentative D call: TRBD1 (6 bases). The germline V gene encodes CDR1 SGHTA and CDR2 FQGNSA. The CDR3 spans 15 residues. V was trimmed by 3 bases and J by 7 bases, leaving 13 bases between them. Here the CDR3 reads CASSFQSGENSPLHF. The CDR3 DNA reads TGTGCCAGCAGCTTTCAATCAGGGGAAAATTCACCCCTCCACTTT.

The V gene is TRBV19, the J gene TRBJ1-2, with D tentatively TRBD1 (6 bases). V was pared by 4 bases and J by 8 bases, with 14 bases between. The length of the CDR3 is 13 residues. Germline CDR1 and CDR2: LNHDA and SQIVND (reference sequence). The CDR3: CASSNQGTGGYTF. CDR3 sequence (DNA): TGTGCCAGTAGTAATCAGGGGACGGGAGGCTACACCTTC.